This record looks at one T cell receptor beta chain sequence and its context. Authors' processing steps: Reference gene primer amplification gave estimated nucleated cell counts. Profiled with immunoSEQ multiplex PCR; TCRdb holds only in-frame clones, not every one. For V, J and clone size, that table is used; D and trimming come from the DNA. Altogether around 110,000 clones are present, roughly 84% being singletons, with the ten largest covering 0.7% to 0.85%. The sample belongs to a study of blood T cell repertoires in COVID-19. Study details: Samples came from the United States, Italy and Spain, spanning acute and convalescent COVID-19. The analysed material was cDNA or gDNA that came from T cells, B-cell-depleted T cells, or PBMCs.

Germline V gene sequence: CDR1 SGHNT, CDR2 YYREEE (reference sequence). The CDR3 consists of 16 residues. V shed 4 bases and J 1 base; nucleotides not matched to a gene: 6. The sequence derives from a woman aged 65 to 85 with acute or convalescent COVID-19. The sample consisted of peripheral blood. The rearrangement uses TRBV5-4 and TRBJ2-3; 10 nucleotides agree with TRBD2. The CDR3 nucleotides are TGTGCCAGCAGCACGCGGACTAGCGGTGGCACAGATACGCAGTATTTT. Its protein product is CASSTRTSGGTDTQYF.